The 14 T cell receptor beta chains below were found in one sample sequenced in a study of T-cell reconstitution after alpha-beta-depleted transplantation in children. The library targeted TCRbeta and was prepared with unique molecular identifiers. Using its own MiXCR run on the PCR reads, TCRdb lists one record per CDR3 protein. The sample includes roughly 350,000 distinct CDR3 sequences, 10% seen only once; the top ten take around 2.3%. The sample in question was PBMCs from the stem cell graft donor, obtained from the stem cell graft. Receptors were obtained from a human donor who donated a stem cell graft to a child with acute lymphoblastic leukemia.

This clonotype showed up many times. This chain connects TRBV5-1 to TRBJ2-2; D is unresolved. V shed 4 bases and J shed 1 base, with 11 bases lying between them. Germline assignment: CDR1 SGHRS and CDR2 YFSETQ. The CDR3 runs 15 residues. The CDR3 loop reads CASSLQTGNTGELFF. CDR3 in DNA: TGCGCCAGCAGCCTCCAGACCGGGAACACCGGGGAGCTGTTTTTT.

The chain couples TRBV4-1 to TRBJ2-1; D unresolved. Trimming removed 0 bases from V and 4 bases from J, with 16 bases in between. Looked up from germline, CDR1 is MGHRA and CDR2 is YSYEKL. There are 17 residues in the CDR3. The CDR3 is CASSQEEGKRPYNEQFF. CDR3 nucleotides: TGCGCCAGCAGCCAAGAGGAAGGTAAACGCCCGTACAATGAGCAGTTCTTC.

This clonotype has just one count. The gene calls are TRBV3-1 and TRBJ2-1, with 9 bases identical to TRBD1. This CDR3 contains 17 residues. J lost 5 bases, V lost 0 bases, and 8 bases had no gene match. CDR1 and CDR2 from the germline V gene are LGHDT and YNNKEL (reference sequence). The CDR3 DNA reads TGTGCCAGCAGCCAAGATCCGGGCGGGACAGGGCACAATGAGCAGTTCTTC. It yields the protein CASSQDPGGTGHNEQFF.

This clonotype was observed a handful of times. J is TRBJ1-4 and V is TRBV12-3 or TRBV12-4; 8 nucleotides align to TRBD1. The ends lost 4 bases at V and 6 bases at J; junction bases unmatched: 10. The CDR3 contains 16 residues. The chain's CDR3 is CASSSGQGRDHEKLFF. The CDR3 bases are TGTGCCAGCAGTTCCGGACAGGGAAGGGATCATGAAAAACTGTTTTTT.

This clonotype has more than one count but fewer than ten. The rearrangement joins TRBV20-1 to TRBJ2-7, with TRBD1 matching 9 bases. The germline gives CDR1 DFQATT, CDR2 SNEGSKA (reference sequence). V lost 4 bases and J lost 2; bases outside the gene matches: 9. CDR3 length: 15 residues. The CDR3 nucleotides read TGCAGTGCTACAACCCGGGACAGGGTAACCTACGAGCAGTACTTC. This translates into CSATTRDRVTYEQYF.

This clonotype was seen many times. This chain joins TRBV6-1 and TRBJ2-7; 14 nucleotides align to TRBD2. CDR1 is MNHNS, CDR2 SASEGT, per germline. This CDR3 comprises 16 residues. V lost 6 bases, J lost 2 bases, and 6 bases stayed unmatched. For the CDR3, the DNA is TGTGCCAGCAGCCGCGGGACTAGCGGGAGTCCCTACGAGCAGTACTTC. Protein: CASSRGTSGSPYEQYF.

The chain uses TRBV4-2 and TRBJ2-5, with D unresolved. Looked up from germline, CDR1 is LGHNA and CDR2 is YNFKEQ. Trimming shortened V by 0 bases and J by 1 base, and 9 bases separated the two germline ends. This CDR3 is built from 15 residues. This chain's CDR3 is CASSQEGYGQETQYF. The DNA for the CDR3 is TGTGCCAGCAGCCAAGAGGGGTATGGCCAAGAGACCCAGTACTTC.

V usage is TRBV12-3 or TRBV12-4 and J usage is TRBJ2-5, with a tentative D call TRBD2 (7 bases). With 5 bases removed from V and 2 bases from J, the gap between germline ends came to 24 bases. This CDR3 comprises 18 residues. The CDR3 coding sequence is TGTGCCAGCAGTCCCCCGGGGGGACATTCACCCCATCAAGAGACCCAGTACTTC. Its translation is CASSPPGGHSPHQETQYF.

There are a few counts of this clonotype. J is TRBJ2-1 and V is TRBV6-2 or TRBV6-3, with TRBD2 identical over 9 bases. The CDR3 loop spans 14 amino acids. V was pared by 4 bases and J by 9 bases, with 7 bases of the junction left unmatched. CDR1 and CDR2 from the germline V gene are MNHEY and SVGEGT. The CDR3 DNA is TGTGCCAGCAGTTTATCGACTAGCGGCAGTGAGCAGTTCTTC. Protein product: CASSLSTSGSEQFF.

The chain couples TRBV4-3 to TRBJ2-7; possibly TRBD1 for D (6 bases). Trimming removed 0 bases at V and 5 bases at J, with 23 bases between. Germline lookup yields CDR1 LGHNA and CDR2 YSLEER. The CDR3 length is 18 residues. As DNA, the CDR3 is TGCGCCAGCAGCCAAGAAGCAGGGGTGATGGTTGGCTACGACGAGCAGTACTTC. Amino acid sequence: CASSQEAGVMVGYDEQYF.

This clonotype was recorded a few times. The genes are TRBV7-3 and TRBJ2-1; D is ambiguous. This CDR3 has 15 amino acids. Germline loops: CDR1 SGHTA, CDR2 FQGTGA. Trimming took 1 base from V and 4 from J, leaving 11 bases between them. This CDR3 reads CASSLKFIGYNEQFF. The CDR3 bases are TGTGCCAGCAGCTTAAAATTTATAGGGTACAATGAGCAGTTCTTC.

The chain is built from TRBV4-3 and TRBJ1-5; D is ambiguous. The CDR3 is 15 residues long. V was shortened by 0 bases and J by 6 bases, with 12 bases between the two germline ends. Germline CDR1 LGHNA, CDR2 YSLEER. The chain's CDR3 is CASSQDLGWGQPQHF. DNA for the CDR3: TGCGCCAGCAGCCAAGATCTGGGGTGGGGTCAGCCCCAGCATTTT.

This clonotype occurred many times. CDR3 sequence reads: CASSTGTASYEQYF. The CDR3 nucleotides are TGCGCCAGCAGCACTGGGACGGCTTCCTACGAGCAGTACTTC. The rearrangement joins TRBV5-1 to TRBJ2-7, with D perhaps being TRBD1 or TRBD2 (5 bases each). Trimming removed 4 bases from V and 1 base from J, with 12 bases in between. Germline-derived CDR1 and CDR2 are SGHRS and YFSETQ. The CDR3 totals 14 residues.

The V and J genes are TRBV4-3 and TRBJ2-3; 10 nucleotides agree with TRBD2. The CDR3 totals 16 residues. In germline, CDR1 is LGHNA, CDR2 YSLEER. V dropped 3 bases and J dropped 1; count of bases not matched to a gene: 4. This CDR3 is CASSHTSGIRTDTQYF. The DNA for the CDR3 is TGCGCCAGCAGCCATACTAGCGGGATCCGCACAGATACGCAGTATTTT.